One sample yielded the 8 T cell receptor beta chains listed below, sequenced in a study of T cells after yellow fever vaccination. TCRdb itself ran the 5' RACE reads through MiXCR, one entry per CDR3 protein. The sample comprises about 320,000 distinct CDR3 sequences, around 11% of which are singletons, and 3% to 3.5% rests with the top ten. The specimen comprised CD4+ T cells sorted from PBMCs, sampled 45 days after the yellow fever booster vaccination. The receptors were sampled from a man aged 18-30 years who received the YFV17D yellow fever vaccine.

This chain links TRBV11-2 with TRBJ2-5, with a possible D match to TRBD2 (6 bases). Per germline, CDR1 SGHAT and CDR2 FQNNGV. With 5 bases removed from V and 5 bases from J, the gap between germline ends came to 21 bases. This CDR3 spans 16 amino acids. Written as DNA, the CDR3 is TGTGCCAGCAGCCGTTTCCCGACTAGGGTCGAGGAGACCCAGTACTTC. Translation: CASSRFPTRVEETQYF.

The rearrangement links TRBV7-2 to TRBJ2-4; D may be TRBD2 (6 bases). The V gene's germline CDR1 is SGHTA and CDR2 FQGNSA. V lost 5 bases, J lost 6 bases, and 17 bases lay in between. This CDR3 region has 15 residues. CDR3 region: CASSPGGGVVNIQYF. The CDR3 DNA reads as TGTGCCAGCAGCCCTGGAGGCGGGGTGGTAAACATTCAGTACTTC.

This clonotype has just a few counts. The chain joins TRBV10-3 to TRBJ1-1, with D perhaps matching TRBD1 (5 bases). Germline-derived CDR1 and CDR2 are ENHRY and SYGVKD. This CDR3 region has 15 residues. Trimming pared 0 bases from V and 5 bases from J, leaving 13 bases between. The CDR3 sequence: CAISESGGKDTEAFF. The CDR3, as DNA: TGTGCCATCAGTGAGTCCGGGGGGAAGGATACTGAAGCTTTCTTT.

This clonotype was picked up a small number of times. The chain has TRBV5-8 and TRBJ2-2; the match to TRBD1 covers 7 bases. The CDR3 is 17 residues long. Trimming at V came to 3 bases and at J to 3 bases, leaving 11 bases not matched to a gene. In germline, CDR1 is SGHTS, CDR2 YDEGEE. CDR3 bases: TGTGCCAGCAGCTCGACCCGATGGACAGGTCACACCGGGGAGCTGTTTTTT. Translating gives CASSSTRWTGHTGELFF.

This sequence joins TRBV21-1 and TRBJ2-3; the D call TRBD1 from the table was never checked on the DNA. TRBV21-1 is reported as a pseudogene. The CDR3 consists of 12 residues. The CDR3, as DNA: TGTGCCAGCAGCAAGGGGGGGGATACGCAGTATTTT. Residues: CASSKGGDTQYF.

This clonotype was picked up a small number of times. J is TRBJ2-1 and V is TRBV12-3 or TRBV12-4; the match to TRBD2 covers 11 bases. This CDR3 is built from 14 residues. The V gene end was trimmed by 9 bases and the J gene end by 7 bases; junction bases not matched to a gene: 8. The CDR3 protein is CASLLAGVMNEQFF. DNA for the CDR3: TGTGCCAGTCTACTAGCGGGGGTTATGAATGAGCAGTTCTTC.

This clonotype was observed a single time. The rearrangement uses TRBV7-2 and TRBJ2-3; a weak D match, TRBD2 (5 bases). Trimming took off 5 bases at V and 2 bases at J, with 11 bases between the two ends. The germline CDR1 and CDR2 sequences are SGHTA and FQGNSA. The CDR3 covers 14 residues. The CDR3 coding sequence is TGTGCCAGCAGCCGAGGGCGTCCCACAGATACGCAGTATTTT. Its translation: CASSRGRPTDTQYF.

This sequence joins TRBV5-4 and TRBJ2-7; D unresolved. Germline assignment: CDR1 SGHNT and CDR2 YYREEE (reference sequence). Trimming left V 0 bases short and J 2 bases short, with 6 bases between. This CDR3 contains 13 residues. DNA of the CDR3: TGTGCCAGCAGCTTGGACAGCGCCTACGAGCAGTACGTC. This sequence encodes CASSLDSAYEQYV.